This T cell receptor beta chain was documented in a study of monozygotic twins with inflammatory bowel disease. Broader study findings: TCRbeta inverse Simpson diversity was decreased in IBD patients versus healthy co-twins.

Via template switching, UMIs carrying a 6-nucleotide sample barcode were introduced. TCRdb reprocessed the 5' RACE reads, with one entry per CDR3 protein and no DNA. The ten top clones account for 2% to 2.5%, within a sample of about 440,000 distinct CDR3 sequences. One blood sample of roughly 2.5 ml was taken from each donor. Germline-derived CDR1 and CDR2 are MNHEY and SMNVEV (reference sequence). The CDR3 runs 16 residues. In regard to this clonotype: Its antigen is not identified.

The sample comprised blood. The genes are TRBV27 and TRBJ2-2; TCRdb indicates TRBD1, and absent DNA this call remains unverified. This TCR was sampled from a human donor with ulcerative colitis or Crohn's disease, or a healthy co-twin of an affected twin (not recorded which). The CDR3 sequence: CASSFRGQIFTGELFF.